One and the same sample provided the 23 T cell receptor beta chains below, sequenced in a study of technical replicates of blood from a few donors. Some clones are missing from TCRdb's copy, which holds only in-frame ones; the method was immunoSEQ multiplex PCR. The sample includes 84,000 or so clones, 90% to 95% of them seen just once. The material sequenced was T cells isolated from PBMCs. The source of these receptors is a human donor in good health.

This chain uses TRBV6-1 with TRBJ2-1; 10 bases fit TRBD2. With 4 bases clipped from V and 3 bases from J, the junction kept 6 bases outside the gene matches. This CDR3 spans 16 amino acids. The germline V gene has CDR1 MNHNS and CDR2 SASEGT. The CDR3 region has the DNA TGTGCCAGCAGTGTTCAGCGGGAGGGCCTCTACAATGAGCAGTTCTTC. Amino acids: CASSVQREGLYNEQFF.

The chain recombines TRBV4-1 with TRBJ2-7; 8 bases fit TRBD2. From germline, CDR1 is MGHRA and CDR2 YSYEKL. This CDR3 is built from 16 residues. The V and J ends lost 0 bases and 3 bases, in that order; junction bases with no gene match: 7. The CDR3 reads CASSQETGGAIYEQYF. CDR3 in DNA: TGCGCCAGCAGCCAAGAAACGGGGGGGGCCATCTACGAGCAGTACTTC.

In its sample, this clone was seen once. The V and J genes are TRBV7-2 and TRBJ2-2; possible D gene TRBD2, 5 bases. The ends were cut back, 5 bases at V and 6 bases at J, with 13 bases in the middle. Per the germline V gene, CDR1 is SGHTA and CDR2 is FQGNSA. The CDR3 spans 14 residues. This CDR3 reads CASSVLFGAGELFF. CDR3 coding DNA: TGTGCCAGCAGCGTTCTGTTCGGGGCCGGGGAGCTGTTTTTT.

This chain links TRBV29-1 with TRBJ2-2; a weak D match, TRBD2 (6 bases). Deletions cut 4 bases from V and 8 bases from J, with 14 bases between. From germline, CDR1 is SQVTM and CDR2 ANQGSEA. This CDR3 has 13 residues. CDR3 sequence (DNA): TGCAGCGTTGGCGGACTAATCTCTGGGGAGCTGTTTTTT. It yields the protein CSVGGLISGELFF.

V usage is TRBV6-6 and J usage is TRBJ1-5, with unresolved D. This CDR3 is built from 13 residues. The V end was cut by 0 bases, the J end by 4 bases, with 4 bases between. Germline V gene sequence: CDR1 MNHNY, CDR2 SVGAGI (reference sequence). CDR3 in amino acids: CASSYSENQPQHF. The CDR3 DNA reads TGTGCCAGCAGTTACTCGGAGAATCAGCCCCAGCATTTT.

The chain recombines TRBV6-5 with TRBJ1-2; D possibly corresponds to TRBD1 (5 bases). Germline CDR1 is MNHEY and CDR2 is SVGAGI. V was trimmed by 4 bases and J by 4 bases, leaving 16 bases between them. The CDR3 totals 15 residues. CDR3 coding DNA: TGTGCCAGCAGTTGGACAATTTCGAATACCTATGGCTACACCTTC. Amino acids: CASSWTISNTYGYTF.

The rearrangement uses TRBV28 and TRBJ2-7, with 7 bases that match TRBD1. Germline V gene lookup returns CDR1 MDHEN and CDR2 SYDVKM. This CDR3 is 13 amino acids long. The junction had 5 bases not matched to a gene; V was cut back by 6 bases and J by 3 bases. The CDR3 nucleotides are TGTGCCAGCAGACAGGGGCCTCACTACGAGCAGTACTTC. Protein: CASRQGPHYEQYF.

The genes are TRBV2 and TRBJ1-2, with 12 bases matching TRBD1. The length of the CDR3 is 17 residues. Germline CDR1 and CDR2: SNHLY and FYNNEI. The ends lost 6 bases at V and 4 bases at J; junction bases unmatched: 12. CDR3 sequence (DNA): TGTGCCAGCAGCGTAACCGGGACAGGGGGCGATTTCTATGGCTACACCTTC. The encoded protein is CASSVTGTGGDFYGYTF.

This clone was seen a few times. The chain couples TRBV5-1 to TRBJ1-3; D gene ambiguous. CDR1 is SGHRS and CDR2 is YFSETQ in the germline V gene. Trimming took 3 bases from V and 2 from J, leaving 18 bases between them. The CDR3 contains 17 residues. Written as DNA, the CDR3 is TGCGCCAGCAGCTCGACGGTCCAGTCGGGAACTGGAAACACCATATATTTT. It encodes CASSSTVQSGTGNTIYF.

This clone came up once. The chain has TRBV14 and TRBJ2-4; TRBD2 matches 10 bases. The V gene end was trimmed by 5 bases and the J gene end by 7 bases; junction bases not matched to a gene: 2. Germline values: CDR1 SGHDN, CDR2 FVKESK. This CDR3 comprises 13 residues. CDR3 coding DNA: TGTGCCAGCAGCGCGACTAGCGGGAACATTCAGTACTTC. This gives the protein CASSATSGNIQYF.

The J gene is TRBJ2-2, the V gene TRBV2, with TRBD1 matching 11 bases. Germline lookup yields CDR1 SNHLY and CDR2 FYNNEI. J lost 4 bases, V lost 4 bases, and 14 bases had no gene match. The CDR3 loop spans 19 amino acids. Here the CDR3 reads CASSVWTGGAKLGTGELFF. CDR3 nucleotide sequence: TGTGCCAGCAGTGTCTGGACAGGGGGCGCTAAGCTGGGCACCGGGGAGCTGTTTTTT.

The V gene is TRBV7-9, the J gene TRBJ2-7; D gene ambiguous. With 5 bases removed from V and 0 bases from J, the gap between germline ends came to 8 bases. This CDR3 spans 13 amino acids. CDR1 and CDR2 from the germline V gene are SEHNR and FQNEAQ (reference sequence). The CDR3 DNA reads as TGTGCCAGCAGCCTGTACTACTCCTACGAGCAGTACTTC. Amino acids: CASSLYYSYEQYF.

The DNA of the CDR3 is TGTGCCAGCAGTCCCACAGGGGGCGCCGAGCAGTACTTC. This encodes CASSPTGGAEQYF. The J gene is TRBJ2-7, the V gene TRBV27; 9 nucleotides align to TRBD1. V lost 5 bases and J lost 6; bases outside the gene matches: 5. Per germline, CDR1 MNHEY and CDR2 SMNVEV (reference sequence). The CDR3 runs to 13 residues.

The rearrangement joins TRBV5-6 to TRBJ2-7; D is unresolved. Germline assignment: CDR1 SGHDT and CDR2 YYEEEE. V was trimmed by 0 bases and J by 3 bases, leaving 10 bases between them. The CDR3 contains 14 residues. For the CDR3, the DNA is TGTGCCAGCAGCTTGGGTCGGCGGCTCTACGAGCAGTACTTC. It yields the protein CASSLGRRLYEQYF.

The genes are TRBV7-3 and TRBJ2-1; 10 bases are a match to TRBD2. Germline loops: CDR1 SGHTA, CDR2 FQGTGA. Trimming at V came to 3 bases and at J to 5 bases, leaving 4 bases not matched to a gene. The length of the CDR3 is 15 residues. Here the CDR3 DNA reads TGTGCCAGCAGCTTGAGGCTAGCGGGGGACAATGAGCAGTTCTTC. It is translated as CASSLRLAGDNEQFF.

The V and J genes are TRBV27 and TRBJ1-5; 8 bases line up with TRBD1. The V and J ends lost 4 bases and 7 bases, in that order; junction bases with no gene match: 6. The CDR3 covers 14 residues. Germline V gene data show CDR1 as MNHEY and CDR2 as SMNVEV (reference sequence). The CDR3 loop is CASSYQGAEQPQHF. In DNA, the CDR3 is TGTGCCAGCAGTTATCAGGGGGCTGAGCAGCCCCAGCATTTT.

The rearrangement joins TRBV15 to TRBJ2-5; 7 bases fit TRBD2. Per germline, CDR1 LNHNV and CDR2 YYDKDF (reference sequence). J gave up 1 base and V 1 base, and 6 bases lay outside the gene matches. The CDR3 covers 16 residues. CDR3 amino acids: CATSRGGGGFQETQYF. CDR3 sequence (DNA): TGTGCCACCAGCAGAGGTGGGGGAGGGTTCCAAGAGACCCAGTACTTC. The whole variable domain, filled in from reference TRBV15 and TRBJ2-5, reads DAMVIQNPRYQVTQFGKPVTLSCSQTLNHNVMYWYQQKSSQAPKLLFHYYDKDFNNEADTPDNFQSRRPNTSFCFLDIRSPGLGDTAMYLCATSRGGGGFQETQYFGPGTRLLVL.

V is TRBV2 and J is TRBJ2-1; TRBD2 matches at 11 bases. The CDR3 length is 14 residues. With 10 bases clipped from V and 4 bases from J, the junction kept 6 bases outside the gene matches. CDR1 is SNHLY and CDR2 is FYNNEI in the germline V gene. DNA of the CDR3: TGTGCCATTCCCGGGACTAGCGGATACAATGAGCAGTTCTTC. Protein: CAIPGTSGYNEQFF. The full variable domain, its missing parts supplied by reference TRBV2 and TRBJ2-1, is EPEVTQTPSHQVTQMGQEVILRCVPISNHLYFYWYRQILGQKVEFLVSFYNNEISEKSEIFDDQFSVERPDGSNFTLKIRSTKLEDSAMYFCAIPGTSGYNEQFFGPGTRLTVL.

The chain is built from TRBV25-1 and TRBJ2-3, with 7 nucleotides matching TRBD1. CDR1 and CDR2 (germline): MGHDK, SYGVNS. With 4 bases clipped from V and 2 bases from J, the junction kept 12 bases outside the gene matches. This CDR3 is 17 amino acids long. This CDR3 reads CASSGTWGTGATDTQYF. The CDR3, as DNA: TGTGCCAGCAGTGGAACCTGGGGCACAGGGGCCACAGATACGCAGTATTTT. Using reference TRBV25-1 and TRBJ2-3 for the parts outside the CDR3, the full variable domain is EADIYQTPRYLVIGTGKKITLECSQTMGHDKMYWYQQDPGMELHLIHYSYGVNSTEKGDLSSESTVSRIRTEHFPLTLESARPSHTSQYLCASSGTWGTGATDTQYFGPGTRLTVL.

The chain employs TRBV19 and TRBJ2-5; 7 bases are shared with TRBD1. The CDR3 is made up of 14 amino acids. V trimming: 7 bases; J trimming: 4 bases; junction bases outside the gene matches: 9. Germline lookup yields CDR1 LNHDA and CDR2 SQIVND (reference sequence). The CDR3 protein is CASTQTGSIETQYF. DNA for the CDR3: TGTGCCAGTACCCAGACAGGGTCGATAGAGACCCAGTACTTC.

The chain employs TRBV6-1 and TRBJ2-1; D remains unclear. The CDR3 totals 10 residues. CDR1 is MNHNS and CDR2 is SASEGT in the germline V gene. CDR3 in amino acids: CVSLNNEQFF. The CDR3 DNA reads TGTGTTAGCCTAAACAATGAGCAGTTCTTC.

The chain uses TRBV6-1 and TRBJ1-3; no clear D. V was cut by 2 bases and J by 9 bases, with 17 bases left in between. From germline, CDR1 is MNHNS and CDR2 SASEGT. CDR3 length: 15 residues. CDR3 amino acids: CASSEFGSSLATIYF. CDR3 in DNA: TGTGCCAGCAGTGAATTCGGGTCCTCACTGGCCACCATATATTTT.

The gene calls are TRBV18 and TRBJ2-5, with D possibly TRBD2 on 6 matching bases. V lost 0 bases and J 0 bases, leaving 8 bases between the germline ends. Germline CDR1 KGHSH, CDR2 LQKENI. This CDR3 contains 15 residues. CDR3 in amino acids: CASSPPGLYQETQYF. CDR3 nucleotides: TGTGCCAGCTCACCACCGGGACTTTACCAAGAGACCCAGTACTTC.